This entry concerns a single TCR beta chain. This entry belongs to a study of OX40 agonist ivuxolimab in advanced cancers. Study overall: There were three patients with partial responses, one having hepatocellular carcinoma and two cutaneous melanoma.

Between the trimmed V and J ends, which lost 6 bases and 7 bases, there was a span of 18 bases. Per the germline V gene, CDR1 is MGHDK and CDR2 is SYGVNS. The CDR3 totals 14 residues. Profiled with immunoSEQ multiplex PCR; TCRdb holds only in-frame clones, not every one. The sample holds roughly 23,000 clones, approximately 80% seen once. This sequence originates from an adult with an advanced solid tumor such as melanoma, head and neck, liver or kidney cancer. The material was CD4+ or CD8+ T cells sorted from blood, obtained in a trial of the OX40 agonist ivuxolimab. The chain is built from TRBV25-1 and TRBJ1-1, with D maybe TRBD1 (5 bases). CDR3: CASRGLEKQREAFF. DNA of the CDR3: TGTGCCAGCAGGGGGCTGGAGAAACAGCGTGAAGCTTTCTTT.